A single sample is the source of the 25 T cell receptor beta chains below, sequenced in a study of CD8+ T cells in alopecia areata. RNA extraction was followed by reverse transcription into cDNA, which acted as the sequencing template. Generated by immunoSEQ multiplex PCR, the TCRdb table keeps only in-frame clones and is missing some. The sample holds over 85,000 clones; around 45% are singletons and the top ten take 1.3%. The specimen sequenced was CD4+ T cells sorted from blood. The receptors originated from a human donor with alopecia areata.

The chain carries TRBV11-1 and TRBJ1-2, with 8 nucleotides matching TRBD1. Germline-derived CDR1 and CDR2 are SGHAT and FQDESV (reference sequence). This CDR3 region has 13 residues. With 5 bases clipped from V and 7 bases from J, the junction kept 6 bases outside the gene matches. The CDR3 DNA follows: TGTGCCAGCAGCCTCTCGGGACAGGTTGGCTACACCTTC. It yields the protein CASSLSGQVGYTF.

The rearrangement uses TRBV6-5 and TRBJ2-3; a possible D gene is TRBD2 (5 bases). Germline V gene sequence: CDR1 MNHEY, CDR2 SVGAGI. V was clipped by 6 bases and J by 0 bases, with 13 bases between them. This CDR3 has 15 residues. The DNA for the CDR3 is TGTGCCAGCAGCCCCGTGGGAGCTAGCACAGATACGCAGTATTTT. Residues: CASSPVGASTDTQYF.

This clone occurred a few times. The rearrangement uses TRBV30 and TRBJ2-7; D is unclear. Germline V gene data show CDR1 as GTSNPN and CDR2 as SVGIG (reference sequence). This CDR3 contains 11 residues. Trimming shortened V by 3 bases and J by 5 bases, and 8 bases separated the two germline ends. This CDR3 is CAWRRSHEQYF. CDR3 DNA sequence: TGTGCCTGGAGGAGGTCCCACGAGCAGTACTTC.

This chain uses TRBV29-1 with TRBJ1-2, with D perhaps TRBD1 (6 bases). The CDR3 runs 12 residues. V was clipped by 6 bases and J by 2 bases, with 10 bases between them. Germline V lookup: CDR1 SQVTM, CDR2 ANQGSEA. Written as DNA, the CDR3 is TGCAGCGTGGGGGGGGCCAACTATGGCTACACCTTC. As protein: CSVGGANYGYTF.

V and J are TRBV30 and TRBJ1-5; tentative D call: TRBD1 (5 bases). Germline lookup yields CDR1 GTSNPN and CDR2 SVGIG (reference sequence). This CDR3 is 12 amino acids long. The germline V and J ends were trimmed by 5 bases and 3 bases, with 8 bases remaining between them. CDR3 DNA sequence: TGTGCCTGGGACAGAGACAATCAGCCCCAGCATTTT. Residues: CAWDRDNQPQHF.

This clone turned up a few times. This sequence joins TRBV29-1 and TRBJ2-3; 9 bases line up with TRBD2. Per germline, CDR1 SQVTM and CDR2 ANQGSEA. The trim removed 3 bases at V and 4 bases at J, leaving 2 bases unmatched. The CDR3 has 13 residues. For the CDR3, the DNA is TGCAGCGTTGAGACTAGCGGTCCAGATACGCAGTATTTT. This codes for CSVETSGPDTQYF.

The rearrangement links TRBV4-2 to TRBJ2-7, with 9 bases lining up with TRBD2. There are 18 residues in the CDR3. Germline lookup yields CDR1 LGHNA and CDR2 YNFKEQ. V shed 4 bases, J shed 1 base, and the junction held 14 bases outside the gene matches. The DNA for the CDR3 is TGTGCCAGCAGCCTCGTCGCCCGCGGGGGGGCAGGTTCCTACGAGCAGTACTTC. Translated, it gives CASSLVARGGAGSYEQYF.

The chain joins TRBV29-1 to TRBJ2-3, with TRBD1 as a possible D gene (6 bases). Germline CDR1 SQVTM, CDR2 ANQGSEA. The CDR3 extends over 15 amino acids. V lost 1 base, J lost 8 bases, and 19 bases lay in between. Here the CDR3 DNA reads TGCAGCGTTGAAGGGGGGCGTCTTGGCGTGTCTACGCAGTATTTT. This gives the protein CSVEGGRLGVSTQYF.

V usage is TRBV29-1 and J usage is TRBJ1-1; D is unclear. The germline V gene has CDR1 SQVTM and CDR2 ANQGSEA. The CDR3 spans 12 residues. The germline V and J ends were trimmed by 6 bases and 1 base, with 9 bases remaining between them. The DNA of the CDR3 is TGCAGCGTCACGACCCGGAACACTGAAGCTTTCTTT. This gives the protein CSVTTRNTEAFF.

This chain connects TRBV30 to TRBJ2-5; TRBD1 matches 9 bases. The CDR3 covers 13 residues. The germline CDR1 and CDR2 sequences are GTSNPN and SVGIG (reference sequence). V lost 4 bases and J lost 6; bases outside the gene matches: 6. CDR3 nucleotides: TGTGCCTGGACGGGACAGGGATGGCAGACCCAGTACTTC. Its translation: CAWTGQGWQTQYF.

This clone came up a few times. The rearrangement joins TRBV7-2 to TRBJ1-2; a possible D gene is TRBD1 (5 bases). The CDR3 is made up of 16 amino acids. Trimming stripped 2 bases from V and 0 bases from J, with 13 bases between. Per germline, CDR1 SGHTA and CDR2 FQGNSA. CDR3: CASSLNGAVANYGYTF. Here the CDR3 DNA reads TGTGCCAGCAGCTTAAATGGGGCGGTAGCTAACTATGGCTACACCTTC.

The V call is TRBV30, the J call TRBJ1-6; 8 bases match TRBD1. From germline, CDR1 is GTSNPN and CDR2 SVGIG (reference sequence). CDR3 length: 13 residues. The junction had 4 bases not matched to a gene; V was cut back by 5 bases and J by 7 bases. CDR3 residues: CAWQGAANSPLHF. The CDR3 region has the DNA TGTGCCTGGCAGGGGGCAGCCAATTCACCCCTCCACTTT.

This clone was seen once. The chain employs TRBV15 and TRBJ2-5; no clear D. The CDR3 length is 15 residues. CDR1 is LNHNV, CDR2 YYDKDF, per germline (reference sequence). V dropped 8 bases and J dropped 0 bases, with 16 bases sitting between them. The CDR3 reads CATGSGAVYQETQYF. CDR3 nucleotide sequence: TGTGCCACCGGGTCAGGTGCGGTGTACCAAGAGACCCAGTACTTC. Drawing the rest from reference TRBV15 and TRBJ2-5, the complete variable domain is DAMVIQNPRYQVTQFGKPVTLSCSQTLNHNVMYWYQQKSSQAPKLLFHYYDKDFNNEADTPDNFQSRRPNTSFCFLDIRSPGLGDTAMYLCATGSGAVYQETQYFGPGTRLLVL.

The table lists this clone with a few counts. The gene calls are TRBV7-8 and TRBJ2-7; 14 bases align to TRBD2. Per germline, CDR1 SGHVS and CDR2 FQNEAQ. The ends lost 3 bases at V and 3 bases at J; junction bases unmatched: 4. The CDR3 extends over 16 amino acids. Here the CDR3 DNA reads TGTGCCAGCAGCTTGGGACTAGCGGGAGTGCTCTACGAGCAGTACTTC. It codes for CASSLGLAGVLYEQYF.

The V and J genes are TRBV5-1 and TRBJ2-2; D remains unclear. CDR3 length: 14 amino acids. Germline-derived CDR1 and CDR2 are SGHRS and YFSETQ. Trimming took 4 bases from V and 4 from J, leaving 11 bases between them. CDR3 sequence (DNA): TGCGCCAGCAGCGCCAGACATAGCACCGGGGAGCTGTTTTTT. Encoded protein: CASSARHSTGELFF.

The CDR3: CASSFTRTEPTDTQYF. CDR3 nucleotides: TGTGCCAGCAGTTTCACCCGGACAGAGCCCACAGATACGCAGTATTTT. The rearrangement joins TRBV27 to TRBJ2-3; tentatively, D is TRBD1 (6 bases). The length of the CDR3 is 16 residues. CDR1 is MNHEY and CDR2 is SMNVEV in the germline V gene (reference sequence). V was shortened by 3 bases and J by 2 bases, with 15 bases between the two germline ends.

The chain couples TRBV20-1 to TRBJ2-1, with D possibly matching TRBD2 (5 bases). V dropped 7 bases and J dropped 9 bases, with 13 bases sitting between them. CDR1 is DFQATT, CDR2 SNEGSKA, per germline (reference sequence). The CDR3 loop spans 11 amino acids. CDR3 sequence (DNA): TGCAGTGTCAGACGAGGGAGTGAGCAGTTCTTC. Protein: CSVRRGSEQFF.

This clone was seen more than once but under ten times. The rearrangement links TRBV7-2 to TRBJ2-5; no firm D call. V was shortened by 4 bases and J by 3 bases, with 15 bases between the two germline ends. The germline V gene encodes CDR1 SGHTA and CDR2 FQGNSA. The CDR3 sequence is 15 residues long. In DNA, the CDR3 is TGTGCCAGCAGCTCCTCCCCACCCTTTGAAGAGACCCAGTACTTC. Translation: CASSSSPPFEETQYF.

This clone was recorded once. The rearrangement uses TRBV28 and TRBJ2-3; D ambiguous. Germline assignment: CDR1 MDHEN and CDR2 SYDVKM. The CDR3 loop spans 11 amino acids. The V end lost 3 bases, the J end lost 5 bases, and 3 bases lay between the germline ends. Written as DNA, the CDR3 is TGTGCCAGCAGTTTGAAAGATACGCAGTATTTT. Translating gives CASSLKDTQYF.

CDR3 DNA: TGCGCCAGCAGAGAGCCCGGCACAGATACGCAGTATTTT. This codes for CASREPGTDTQYF. The rearrangement uses TRBV5-1 and TRBJ2-3; D not resolved. Trimming pared 5 bases from V and 1 base from J, leaving 8 bases between. Germline V gene sequence: CDR1 SGHRS, CDR2 YFSETQ. The CDR3 sequence is 13 residues long.

This clone was observed a handful of times. V usage is TRBV7-2 and J usage is TRBJ2-7; maybe TRBD2 (6 bases). V was cut by 5 bases and J by 2 bases, with 7 bases left in between. There are 12 residues in the CDR3. The germline CDR1 and CDR2 sequences are SGHTA and FQGNSA. The CDR3 nucleotides are TGTGCCAGCAGCCCGGGGGCCTACGAGCAGTACTTC. Its translation: CASSPGAYEQYF.

The chain has TRBV18 and TRBJ2-5, with D maybe TRBD1 (6 bases). The ends were cut back, 4 bases at V and 5 bases at J, with 23 bases in the middle. Germline V lookup: CDR1 KGHSH, CDR2 LQKENI. The CDR3 is 17 amino acids. The CDR3 here is CASSLIQGMDKLETQYF. The CDR3 DNA follows: TGTGCCAGCTCACTGATACAGGGAATGGACAAGTTGGAGACCCAGTACTTC.

The rearrangement links TRBV18 to TRBJ1-2, with unresolved D. The CDR3 runs 12 residues. Germline lookup yields CDR1 KGHSH and CDR2 LQKENI. V dropped 0 bases and J dropped 4 bases, with 3 bases sitting between them. CDR3 amino acids: CASSPPSYGYTF. The CDR3 coding sequence is TGTGCCAGCTCACCACCCAGCTATGGCTACACCTTC.

DNA of the CDR3: TGTGCCAGCAGCGTACAGGGCTTAACAGGGAATGAGCAGTTCTTC. The encoded protein is CASSVQGLTGNEQFF. V gene TRBV2 combines with J gene TRBJ2-1; perhaps TRBD1 as D (6 bases). V was clipped by 6 bases and J by 7 bases, with 19 bases between them. Germline assignment: CDR1 SNHLY and CDR2 FYNNEI. This CDR3 region has 15 residues.

This chain connects TRBV7-2 to TRBJ2-3; D is undetermined. Germline CDR1 and CDR2: SGHTA and FQGNSA. The CDR3 covers 11 residues. With 3 bases removed from V and 2 bases from J, the gap between germline ends came to 0 bases. The chain's CDR3 is CASSFTDTQYF. The CDR3 nucleotides are TGTGCCAGCAGCTTCACAGATACGCAGTATTTT.